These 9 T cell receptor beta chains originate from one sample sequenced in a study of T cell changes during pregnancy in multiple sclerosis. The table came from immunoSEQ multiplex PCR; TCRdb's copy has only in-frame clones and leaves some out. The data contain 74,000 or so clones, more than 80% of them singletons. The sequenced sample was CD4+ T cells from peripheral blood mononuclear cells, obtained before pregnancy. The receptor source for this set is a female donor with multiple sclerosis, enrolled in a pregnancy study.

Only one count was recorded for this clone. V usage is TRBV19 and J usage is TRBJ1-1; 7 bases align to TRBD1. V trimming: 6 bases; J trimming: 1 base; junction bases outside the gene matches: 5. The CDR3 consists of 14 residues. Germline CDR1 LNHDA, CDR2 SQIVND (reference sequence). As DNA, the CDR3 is TGTGCCAGTAGCAACCAGGGGGGGAACACTGAAGCTTTCTTT. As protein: CASSNQGGNTEAFF.

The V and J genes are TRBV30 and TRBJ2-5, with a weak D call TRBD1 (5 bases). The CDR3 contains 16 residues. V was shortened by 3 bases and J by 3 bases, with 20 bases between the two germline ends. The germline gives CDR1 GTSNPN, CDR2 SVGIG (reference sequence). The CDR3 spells CAWSPGNLAREETQYF. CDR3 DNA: TGTGCCTGGAGCCCAGGGAATTTGGCAAGAGAAGAGACCCAGTACTTC.

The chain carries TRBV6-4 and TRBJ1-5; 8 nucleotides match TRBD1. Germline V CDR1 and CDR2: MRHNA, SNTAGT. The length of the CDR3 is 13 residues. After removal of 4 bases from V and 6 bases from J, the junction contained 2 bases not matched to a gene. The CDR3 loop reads CASSAGGGQPQHF. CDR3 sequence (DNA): TGTGCCAGCAGTGCAGGGGGCGGTCAGCCCCAGCATTTT.

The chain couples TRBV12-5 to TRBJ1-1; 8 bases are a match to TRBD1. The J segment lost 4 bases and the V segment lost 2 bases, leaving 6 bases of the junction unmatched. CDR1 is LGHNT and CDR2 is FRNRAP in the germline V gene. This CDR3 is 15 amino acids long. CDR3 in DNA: TGTGCTAGTGGTTTGCCCAAAACAGGGGGCACTGAAGCTTTCTTT. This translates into CASGLPKTGGTEAFF.

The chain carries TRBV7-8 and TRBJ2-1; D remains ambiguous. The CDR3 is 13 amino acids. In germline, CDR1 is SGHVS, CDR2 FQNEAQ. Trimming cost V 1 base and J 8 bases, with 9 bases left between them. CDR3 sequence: CASSLGSRHEQFF. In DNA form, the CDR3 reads TGTGCCAGCAGCTTAGGGAGCCGGCATGAGCAGTTCTTC.

The CDR3 here is CASSLNRAEQFF. CDR3 bases: TGTGCCAGCAGCCTGAACAGGGCTGAGCAGTTCTTC. The gene calls are TRBV7-3 and TRBJ2-1; a weak D match, TRBD1 (6 bases). The germline V gene has CDR1 SGHTA and CDR2 FQGTGA. This CDR3 has 12 amino acids. V was cut by 5 bases and J by 9 bases, with 11 bases left in between. The full variable domain, rest sourced from reference TRBV7-3 and TRBJ2-1, is GAGVSQTPSNKVTEKGKYVELRCDPISGHTALYWYRQSLGQGPEFLIYFQGTGAADDSGLPNDRFFAVRPEGSVSTLKIQRTERGDSAVYLCASSLNRAEQFFGPGTRLTVL.

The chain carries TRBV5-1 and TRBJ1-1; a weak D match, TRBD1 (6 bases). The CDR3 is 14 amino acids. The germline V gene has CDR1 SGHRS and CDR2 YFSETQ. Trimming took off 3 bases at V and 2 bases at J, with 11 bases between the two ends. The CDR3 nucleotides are TGCGCCAGCAGCTATGGACAGACCAACACTGAAGCTTTCTTT. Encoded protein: CASSYGQTNTEAFF.

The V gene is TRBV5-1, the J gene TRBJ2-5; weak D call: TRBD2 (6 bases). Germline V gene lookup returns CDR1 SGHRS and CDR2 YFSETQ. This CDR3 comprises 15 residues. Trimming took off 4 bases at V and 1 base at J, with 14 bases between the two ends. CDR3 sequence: CASSKTSNLQETQYF. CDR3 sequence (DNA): TGCGCCAGCAGCAAAACTAGCAACCTCCAAGAGACCCAGTACTTC.

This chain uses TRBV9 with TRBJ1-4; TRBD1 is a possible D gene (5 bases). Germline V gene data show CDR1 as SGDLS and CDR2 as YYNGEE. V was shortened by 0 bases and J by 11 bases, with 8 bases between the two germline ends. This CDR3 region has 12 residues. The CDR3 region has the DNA TGTGCCAGCAGCGTAGGGGAGGGGAAACTGTTTTTT. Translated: CASSVGEGKLFF.